Listed below are T cell receptor beta chains from one sample, sequenced in a study of cytomegalovirus exposure and HLA in healthy donors. Clones were sequenced by immunoSEQ multiplex PCR, and TCRdb holds only the in-frame ones, with some missing. The table has about 97,000 clones, 60% to 75% seen once. Sequencing was carried out using PBMCs. Source of these receptors: a man over 45 in good health and CMV-seronegative. The CDR3 runs from the conserved cysteine through the conserved F or W. Fields, in order: J gene, D gene, clone size, V gene, CDR3 length, CDR3 DNA, CDR3 protein. D genes are given only for firm matches. Only some rows state a clone size, as once, few, many or a class for expanded clones.

TRBJ2-1,TRBD1,few,TRBV6-1,15,TGTGCCAGCGGGGGAGCGACAGGGGACTACAATGAGCAGTTCTTC,CASGGATGDYNEQFF
TRBJ1-6,TRBD1,.,TRBV5-1,15,TGCGCCAGCAGCCGTGAAGGGGGCAGGAATTCACCCCTCCACTTT,CASSREGGRNSPLHF
TRBJ1-5,.,.,TRBV5-8,13,TGTGCCAGCAGTCACAGGGTTACTCAGCCCCAGCATTTT,CASSHRVTQPQHF
TRBJ2-7,TRBD1,.,TRBV30,11,TGTGCCTCCGGGACAGCCTACGAGCAGTACTTC,CASGTAYEQYF
TRBJ1-2,TRBD1,.,TRBV19,13,TGTGCCAGTAATACAGGGGCGGGCTATGGCTACACCTTC,CASNTGAGYGYTF
TRBJ1-1,.,.,TRBV19,13,TGTGCCAGTAGTCGGGGAAGGAACACTGAAGCTTTCTTT,CASSRGRNTEAFF
TRBJ2-7,TRBD2,.,TRBV5-1,15,TGCGCCAGCAGCCAGGGACTAGCGGGGGCCTACGAGCAGTACTTC,CASSQGLAGAYEQYF
TRBJ2-1,.,.,TRBV5-4,14,TGTGCCAGCAAAAGGCAGGGGTCTCACAATGAGCAGTTCTTC,CASKRQGSHNEQFF
TRBJ2-5,TRBD2,.,TRBV19,15,TGTGCCGGTAGTCGAACGGGAGGACGGGATGAGACCCAGTACTTC,CAGSRTGGRDETQYF
TRBJ2-7,.,.,TRBV19,13,TGTGCCAGTAGCCGAAGGGGTTACGACGAGCAGTACTTC,CASSRRGYDEQYF
TRBJ1-2,.,.,TRBV7-2,13,TGTGCCAGCAGCCCCCAGGGAGGGTATGGCTACACCTTC,CASSPQGGYGYTF
TRBJ2-3,.,.,TRBV11-1,13,TGTGCCAGCAGCTTAAGGTGGGAGGATACGCAGTATTTT,CASSLRWEDTQYF
TRBJ1-4,TRBD1,.,TRBV30,17,TGTGCCTGGAGTGTACTAAGGCAGGGGGGCTCTAATGAAAAACTGTTTTTT,CAWSVLRQGGSNEKLFF
TRBJ2-7,.,.,TRBV28,11,TGTGCCAGCAGTTACCAGCGAGAGCAGTACTTC,CASSYQREQYF
TRBJ2-7,TRBD1,.,TRBV5-1,13,TGCGCCAGCAGCTTATCACAGGGGAACGAGCAGTACTTC,CASSLSQGNEQYF
TRBJ2-5,.,once,TRBV29-1,11,TGCAGCGGGACAGTCCAAGAGACCCAGTACTTC,CSGTVQETQYF
TRBJ2-7,.,.,TRBV11-1,13,TGTGCCGGCAGCCTCGGGTCAGCCTACGAGCAGTACTTC,CAGSLGSAYEQYF
TRBJ1-1,.,few,TRBV5-4,14,TGTGCCAGCAGTTCCGGGGTCTCCAGCACTGAAGCTTTCTTT,CASSSGVSSTEAFF
TRBJ2-5,TRBD2,.,TRBV28,15,TGTGCCAGCAGTCCCCTTGGACTAGCGCAAGAGACCCAGTACTTC,CASSPLGLAQETQYF
TRBJ2-1,.,once,TRBV15,14,TGTGCCACCAGTATTTCGTCTACCTACAATGAGCAGTTCTTC,CATSISSTYNEQFF
TRBJ1-5,.,.,TRBV2,13,TGTGCCAGCAGTGCCAATAGCAATCAGCCCCAGCATTTT,CASSANSNQPQHF
TRBJ1-2,.,.,TRBV6-5,14,TGTGCCAGCAGTTACGGGCTCGGCGACTATGGCTACACCTTC,CASSYGLGDYGYTF
TRBJ1-5,.,.,TRBV27,16,TGTGCCAGCAGTCCCTTAGACAGTAGATCCGATCAGCCCCAGCATTTT,CASSPLDSRSDQPQHF
TRBJ2-1,TRBD2,.,TRBV15,16,TGTGCCACCAGCAGGGGACTAGCGGAATCCTACAATGAGCAGTTCTTC,CATSRGLAESYNEQFF
TRBJ2-3,.,.,TRBV6-5,13,TGTGCCAGCAGTTACTCCATTGAGGATACGCAGTATTTT,CASSYSIEDTQYF
TRBJ1-2,.,few,TRBV5-1,13,TGCGCCAGCAGCTTGGTGGAGGGCTATGGCTACACCTTC,CASSLVEGYGYTF
TRBJ1-1,.,few,TRBV7-3,13,TGTGCCAGCAGTCAGGGGACAAACACTGAAGCTTTCTTT,CASSQGTNTEAFF
TRBJ2-5,TRBD2,.,TRBV7-2,13,TGTGCCAGCAGTTCGGGGACTAGTGAGACCCAGTACTTC,CASSSGTSETQYF
TRBJ2-7,.,.,TRBV7-8,14,TGTGCCAGCAGTATACAGGGCTTTACCTACGAGCAGTACTTC,CASSIQGFTYEQYF
TRBJ1-2,.,.,TRBV7-9,15,TGTGCCAGCAGCTTAGAAGGGGGTACTAACTATGGCTACACCTTC,CASSLEGGTNYGYTF
TRBJ2-7,.,.,TRBV7-2,16,TGTGCCAGCAGCCTGAGTGGGGGCTCGGTCTCCTACGAGCAGTACTTC,CASSLSGGSVSYEQYF
TRBJ2-1,TRBD2,.,TRBV28,16,TGTGCCAGCAGGTCTAGAGGGACTAGCGGGAACAATGAGCAGTTCTTC,CASRSRGTSGNNEQFF
TRBJ2-5,TRBD2,.,TRBV15,17,TGTGCCACCAGCAGAGCCCTAGCGGGGGGCTCCCAAGAGACCCAGTACTTC,CATSRALAGGSQETQYF
TRBJ1-2,.,.,TRBV29-1,11,TGCAGCGTTGACTCTAACTATGGCTACACCTTC,CSVDSNYGYTF
TRBJ1-2,TRBD1,once,TRBV4-1,11,TGCGCCAGCAGGGACAGGTATGGCTACACCTTC,CASRDRYGYTF
TRBJ1-2,TRBD1,.,TRBV28,13,TGTGCCAGCAGCTTTCGGGACAGCTATGGCTACACCTTC,CASSFRDSYGYTF
TRBJ2-3,.,.,TRBV7-3,15,TGTGCCAGCAGCACTGCGGGACGCCGCACAGATACGCAGTATTTT,CASSTAGRRTDTQYF
TRBJ1-4,.,once,TRBV5-4,14,TGTGCCAGCAGCTCCGCGGGGGTTGGCGAAAAACTGTTTTTT,CASSSAGVGEKLFF
TRBJ2-1,.,.,TRBV19,14,TGTGCCAGTAGTATGCTAGGCCCCTCTAATGAGCAGTTCTTC,CASSMLGPSNEQFF
TRBJ1-2,TRBD1,once,TRBV5-1,16,TGCGCCAGCAGCCCTTTGACAGGGGGCGCGGGAAATGGCTACACCTTC,CASSPLTGGAGNGYTF
TRBJ2-7,.,few,TRBV30,14,TGTGCCTGGAGTGGGGGCCAGGGGATCAACGAGCAGTACTTC,CAWSGGQGINEQYF
TRBJ2-3,.,.,TRBV7-9,15,TGTGCCAGCAGCCCCCCAAATAGCGTGAGCGATACGCAGTATTTT,CASSPPNSVSDTQYF
TRBJ2-5,TRBD2,.,TRBV11-2,16,TGTGCCAGCAGCTTAATGCTAGCGGGGGCCCAAGAGACCCAGTACTTC,CASSLMLAGAQETQYF
TRBJ1-3,.,.,TRBV28,15,TGTGCCAGCAGTTTACGGGGGGCGCTTGGAAACACCATATATTTT,CASSLRGALGNTIYF
TRBJ2-3,.,.,TRBV10-2,18,TGCGCCAGCCAACCCCCGGTAGGAAGGGGTCCTAGCACAGATACGCAGTATTTT,CASQPPVGRGPSTDTQYF
TRBJ2-7,.,.,TRBV6-1,17,TGTGCCAGCAGTGAGTTCCCAGGGTCCACCCCCTACTACGAGCAGTACTTC,CASSEFPGSTPYYEQYF
TRBJ1-4,.,.,TRBV30,13,TGTGCCTGGAGTGGAGGCGTCGGGGTTAGGCTGTTTTTT,CAWSGGVGVRLFF
TRBJ2-7,.,.,TRBV5-7,15,TGTGCCAGCAGCTTTGGGCGGGACCGGTCCTACGAGCAGTACTTC,CASSFGRDRSYEQYF
TRBJ2-3,.,.,TRBV20-1,11,TGCAGTGCTAGATCCCGGGATACGCAGTATTTT,CSARSRDTQYF
TRBJ1-4,TRBD1,.,TRBV30,13,TGTGCCTGGCGAGACAGGGGGATTGAAAAACTGTTTTTT,CAWRDRGIEKLFF
TRBJ2-2,TRBD1,.,TRBV19,14,TGTGCCAGTAGCCGGGACAGGGGGACCGGGGAGCTGTTTTTT,CASSRDRGTGELFF
TRBJ1-1,TRBD1,once,TRBV10-3,14,TGTGCCATCAGTGAGCCACGACAGGGTGATGAAGCTTTCTTT,CAISEPRQGDEAFF
TRBJ2-2,TRBD1,.,TRBV19,16,TGTGCCAGTAGTATTGTCAGGGGGCTAAACACCGGGGAGCTGTTTTTT,CASSIVRGLNTGELFF